These T cell receptor beta chains were read from a single sample in a study of blood T cells in healthy people across ages. TCRdb analysed the 5' RACE reads with MiXCR anew, one entry per CDR3 protein. Among approximately 900,000 distinct CDR3 sequences, almost 30% were seen once, and the ten largest hold roughly a tenth. These same data were also listed under a study on T cells of mothers and their children.

Input material: blood. All receptors come from a woman aged 40 to 50 in good health. CDR3s include the opening cysteine and the closing phenylalanine or tryptophan. A D gene is named only where the DNA matches it firmly. Expanded clones get a size class; other rows say once, few or many, or leave the size out.

cdr3_length | j_call | v_call | d_call | clone_size | cdr3_aa | cdr3_nt
15 | TRBJ1-2 | TRBV7-9 | TRBD1 | many | CASSARQGSSYGYTF | TGTGCCAGCAGCGCACGACAGGGTAGTAGCTATGGCTACACCTTC
14 | TRBJ2-7 | TRBV12-3/TRBV12-4 | . | . | CASSASSLTYEQYF | TGTGCCAGCAGTGCCTCCTCCCTCACCTACGAGCAGTACTTC
13 | TRBJ2-1 | TRBV20-1 | TRBD2 | many | CSASGGTSNEQFF | TGCAGTGCCTCCGGGGGGACGAGCAATGAGCAGTTCTTC
14 | TRBJ2-7 | TRBV9 | . | . | CASSVNWGNYEQYF | TGTGCCAGCAGCGTAAACTGGGGTAACTACGAGCAGTACTTC
13 | TRBJ2-7 | TRBV19 | TRBD1 | few | CATADRGLGEQYF | TGTGCCACCGCAGACAGGGGGCTAGGCGAGCAGTACTTC
15 | TRBJ2-1 | TRBV6-2/TRBV6-3 | . | few | CASSPAAGVHNEQFF | TGTGCCAGCTCCCCTGCGGCAGGCGTACACAATGAGCAGTTCTTC
13 | TRBJ2-5 | TRBV29-1 | TRBD2 | many | CSVGGAGGQTQYF | TGCAGCGTTGGTGGAGCGGGGGGGCAGACCCAGTACTTC
11 | TRBJ1-1 | TRBV29-1 | TRBD1 | . | CSLQGRTEAFF | TGCAGCTTACAGGGGAGAACTGAAGCTTTCTTT
16 | TRBJ2-5 | TRBV5-6 | TRBD1 | few | CASSGGQGVRKNTQYF | TGTGCCAGCAGCGGGGGACAGGGGGTGCGGAAGAACACCCAGTACTTC
13 | TRBJ1-2 | TRBV7-3 | TRBD1 | few | CASSPSTGDGYTF | TGTGCCAGCAGCCCCTCGACAGGGGATGGCTACACCTTC
13 | TRBJ2-1 | TRBV11-2 | . | many | CASSPPLEFEQFF | TGTGCCAGCAGTCCCCCTTTGGAATTTGAGCAGTTCTTC
14 | TRBJ1-2 | TRBV28 | . | few | CASTQTVANYGYTF | TGTGCCAGCACTCAGACAGTAGCTAACTATGGCTACACCTTC
12 | TRBJ1-6 | TRBV11-2 | . | many | CASSSGATPLHF | TGTGCCAGCAGCTCCGGCGCGACACCCCTCCACTTT
15 | TRBJ1-4 | TRBV20-1 | TRBD1 | . | CSASRGTGVGEKLFF | TGCAGTGCTTCCCGCGGGACAGGGGTTGGCGAAAAACTGTTTTTT
16 | TRBJ1-2 | TRBV9 | TRBD1 | . | CASNNGTGGSHYGYTF | TGTGCCAGCAACAACGGGACAGGGGGCTCACACTATGGCTACACCTTC
16 | TRBJ2-3 | TRBV5-1 | TRBD1 | . | CASSPGTATSTDTQYF | TGCGCCAGCAGCCCGGGGACAGCCACTAGCACAGATACGCAGTATTTT
12 | TRBJ2-7 | TRBV7-9 | . | few | CASSLAQNEQYF | TGTGCCAGCAGCCTGGCTCAGAACGAGCAGTACTTC
15 | TRBJ2-1 | TRBV18 | . | . | CASSPSNHLNNEQFF | TGTGCCAGCTCACCATCAAACCACCTAAACAATGAGCAGTTCTTC
13 | TRBJ1-2 | TRBV3-1 | . | many | CASSQVQGAGYTF | TGTGCCAGCAGCCAAGTACAGGGTGCTGGCTACACCTTC
15 | TRBJ2-4 | TRBV5-6 | . | . | CASSFWTGTKNIQYF | TGTGCCAGCAGCTTCTGGACCGGAACCAAAAACATTCAGTACTTC
16 | TRBJ1-1 | TRBV29-1 | TRBD1 | . | CSVETLGDRVRTEAFF | TGCAGCGTTGAGACTCTGGGAGACAGGGTGAGGACTGAAGCTTTCTTT
13 | TRBJ1-4 | TRBV5-1 | . | many | CASSSQGNEKLFF | TGCGCCAGCAGCTCACAGGGAAATGAAAAACTGTTTTTT
16 | TRBJ1-6 | TRBV27 | . | few | CASSPKGGVYNSPLHF | TGTGCCAGCAGTCCCAAGGGGGGAGTGTATAATTCACCCCTCCACTTT
12 | TRBJ1-2 | TRBV29-1 | TRBD1 | many | CSVMRGQGFSTF | TGCAGCGTGATGCGGGGACAGGGGTTCAGCACCTTC
14 | TRBJ1-2 | TRBV9 | . | . | CASSSWGVNYGYTF | TGTGCCAGCAGCTCGTGGGGTGTTAACTATGGCTACACCTTC
17 | TRBJ2-6 | TRBV5-6 | . | few | CASSLYSATSGANVLTF | TGTGCCAGCAGCCTTTACAGTGCAACCTCTGGGGCCAACGTCCTGACTTTC
14 | TRBJ1-4 | TRBV9 | . | few | CASSVGTADEKLFF | TGTGCCAGCAGCGTAGGGACGGCCGATGAAAAACTGTTTTTT
15 | TRBJ1-1 | TRBV9 | . | . | CASIRKGPEGTEAFF | TGTGCCAGCATCAGGAAGGGCCCGGAGGGCACTGAAGCTTTCTTT
13 | TRBJ2-1 | TRBV12-3/TRBV12-4 | . | . | CASSFDHNNEQFF | TGTGCCAGCAGTTTCGACCATAACAATGAGCAGTTCTTC
15 | TRBJ1-6 | TRBV4-3 | . | few | CASSQDNGFRSPLHF | TGCGCCAGCAGCCAAGATAACGGTTTTCGGTCACCCCTCCACTTT
12 | TRBJ1-2 | TRBV20-1 | TRBD1 | . | CRASQGARGYTF | TGCAGGGCTAGTCAGGGGGCGCGAGGCTACACCTTC
16 | TRBJ2-5 | TRBV5-1 | TRBD2 | few | CASSLGSSGLQETQYF | TGCGCCAGCAGCTTGGGGTCTAGCGGGCTTCAAGAGACCCAGTACTTC
17 | TRBJ2-6 | TRBV7-8 | TRBD1 | . | CASSSGTARGGANVLTF | TGTGCCAGCAGCTCCGGGACAGCGCGTGGGGGGGCCAACGTCCTGACTTTC
13 | TRBJ2-5 | TRBV10-2 | . | many | CASSERGRETQYF | TGCGCCAGCAGTGAGCGGGGGCGGGAGACCCAGTACTTC
19 | TRBJ2-7 | TRBV7-2 | TRBD2 | . | CASSPRTGSGGPPFYEQYF | TGTGCCAGCAGTCCCCGTACGGGTAGCGGGGGCCCTCCTTTCTACGAGCAGTACTTC
15 | TRBJ2-1 | TRBV7-2 | . | . | CASSLEILSYNEQFF | TGTGCCAGCAGTTTAGAAATTCTGTCCTACAATGAGCAGTTCTTC
16 | TRBJ1-2 | TRBV7-9 | . | . | CASSLAGQGLSYGYTF | TGTGCCAGCAGCTTAGCAGGGCAGGGTTTAAGCTATGGCTACACCTTC
11 | TRBJ2-1 | TRBV3-1 | . | . | CASSLNLEQFF | TGTGCCAGCAGCCTTAACCTTGAGCAGTTCTTC
14 | TRBJ1-1 | TRBV28 | . | . | CASSGRGKDTEAFF | TGTGCCAGCAGCGGACGGGGTAAGGACACTGAAGCTTTCTTT
18 | TRBJ2-7 | TRBV28 | TRBD2 | . | CASSTGGLDIMTGHEQYF | TGTGCCAGCAGTACCGGGGGACTAGACATAATGACCGGTCACGAGCAGTACTTC
15 | TRBJ2-3 | TRBV7-9 | TRBD1 | few | CASSSGQGAGDTQYF | TGTGCCAGCAGCTCCGGACAGGGGGCTGGAGATACGCAGTATTTT
16 | TRBJ2-7 | TRBV15 | . | many | CATSRQTRSPSYEQYF | TGTGCCACCAGCAGACAAACAAGGTCCCCATCCTACGAGCAGTACTTC
15 | TRBJ2-5 | TRBV6-1 | TRBD2 | many | CASSETLAGEETQYF | TGTGCCAGCAGTGAAACCCTAGCGGGGGAAGAGACCCAGTACTTC
15 | TRBJ1-3 | TRBV9 | . | . | CASSVVGDSGNTIYF | TGTGCCAGCAGCGTAGTAGGAGACTCTGGAAACACCATATATTTT
15 | TRBJ1-6 | TRBV13 | . | few | CATTRSSSYNSPLHF | TGTGCCACCACCCGATCCAGCTCCTATAATTCACCCCTCCACTTT
18 | TRBJ2-1 | TRBV7-7 | TRBD2 | few | CASSPILLAGGLYNEQFF | TGTGCTAGCAGCCCCATATTACTAGCGGGGGGCCTATACAATGAGCAGTTCTTC
15 | TRBJ1-1 | TRBV5-1 | TRBD1 | . | CASSLGQGGTTEAFF | TGCGCCAGCAGCCTAGGACAGGGAGGCACCACTGAAGCTTTCTTT
14 | TRBJ2-5 | TRBV5-1 | TRBD1 | many | CASSLVTGKETQYF | TGCGCCAGCAGCCTGGTGACAGGGAAAGAGACCCAGTACTTC
12 | TRBJ2-7 | TRBV28 | . | few | CASSQKRDEQYF | TGTGCCAGCAGCCAAAAGCGTGACGAGCAGTACTTC
14 | TRBJ1-5 | TRBV12-3/TRBV12-4 | . | few | CASSLGWSNQPQHF | TGTGCCAGCAGTTTAGGGTGGAGCAATCAGCCCCAGCATTTT
14 | TRBJ2-7 | TRBV5-1 | . | . | CASSSTGHTYEQYF | TGCGCCAGCAGCTCGACAGGACATACCTACGAGCAGTACTTC
13 | TRBJ2-1 | TRBV4-2 | . | once | CASSQDGPNEQFF | TGTGCCAGCAGCCAAGATGGGCCCAATGAGCAGTTCTTC
12 | TRBJ1-2 | TRBV20-1 | . | few | CSARAPIRGYTF | TGCAGTGCTAGGGCACCGATTAGGGGCTACACCTTC
16 | TRBJ1-5 | TRBV7-2 | . | . | CASSPQGGHGNQPQHF | TGTGCCAGCAGCCCCCAGGGCGGTCATGGCAATCAGCCCCAGCATTTT